This T cell receptor (beta chain) was retrieved from a study of blood T cell repertoires in COVID-19. Across the study: Sites in the United States, Italy and Spain provided acute and convalescent COVID-19 samples. T cells, B-cell-depleted T cells, or PBMCs supplied cDNA or gDNA.

The CDR3 sequence is 16 residues long. From germline, CDR1 is ENHRY and CDR2 SYGVKD. V was cut by 3 bases and J by 0 bases, with 12 bases left in between. The repertoire was sequenced with immunoSEQ multiplex PCR; TCRdb's copy has only in-frame clones and lacks some. The repertoire consists of some 200,000 clones, with 85% to 90% occurring once and the leading ten covering approximately 6.1%. The receptor was derived from a man older than 75 with acute or convalescent COVID-19. The J gene is TRBJ1-5, the V gene TRBV10-3; D not resolved. The sequencing input was peripheral blood. The CDR3 nucleotides read TGTGCCATCAGTGATGACAAGTCCCTTAGCAATCAGCCCCAGCATTTT. Translation: CAISDDKSLSNQPQHF.